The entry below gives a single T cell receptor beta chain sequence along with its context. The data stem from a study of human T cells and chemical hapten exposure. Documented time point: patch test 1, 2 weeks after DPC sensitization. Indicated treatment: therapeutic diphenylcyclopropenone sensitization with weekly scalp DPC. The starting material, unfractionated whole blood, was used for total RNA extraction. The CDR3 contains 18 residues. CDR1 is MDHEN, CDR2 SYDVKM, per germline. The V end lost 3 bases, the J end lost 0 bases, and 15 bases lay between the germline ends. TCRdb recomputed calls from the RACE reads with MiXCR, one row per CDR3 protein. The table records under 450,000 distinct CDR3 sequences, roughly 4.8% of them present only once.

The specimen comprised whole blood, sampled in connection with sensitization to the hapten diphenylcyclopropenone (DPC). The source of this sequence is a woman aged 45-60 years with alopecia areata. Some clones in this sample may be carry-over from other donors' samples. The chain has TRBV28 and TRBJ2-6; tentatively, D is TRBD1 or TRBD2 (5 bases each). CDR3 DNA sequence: TGTGCCAGCAGTTTGACCCTGGGACGTAGCTCTGGGGCCAACGTCCTGACTTTC. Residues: CASSLTLGRSSGANVLTF.